What follows is one T cell receptor beta chain and its context. The antigen remains unidentified. The treatment: roughly 20 received Ad26.COV2.S at low or high dose, single or two shots; five or six received placebo; per-sample allocation not given. At day 63 after the first vaccine or placebo injection, samples were drawn. This record comes from a study of Ad26.COV2.S vaccination and SARS-CoV-2 variants. Study-wide background: A COV1001 Ad26.COV2.S trial-arm participant provided the sample.

The CDR3 loop spans 15 amino acids. Germline V gene data show CDR1 as SQVTM and CDR2 as ANQGSEA. V trimming: 6 bases; J trimming: 1 base; junction bases outside the gene matches: 6. General observations from the study: Reportedly, after vaccination the spike-specific CD8+ and CD4+ T cell responses displayed substantial breadth.

Using immunoSEQ multiplex PCR, the repertoire was profiled, and TCRdb retains in-frame clones only, with some absent. Among 350,000 to 500,000 clones listed, 90% were seen once. The sequencing here drew on peripheral blood, taken in a trial of Ad26.COV2.S vaccine versus placebo. The TCR comes from a person between 18 and 65 years old who received the Ad26.COV2.S COVID-19 vaccine or a placebo. The chain joins TRBV29-1 to TRBJ2-2; 9 bases match TRBD2. CDR3 sequence reads: CSVAGLAMNTGELFF. For the CDR3, the DNA is TGCAGCGTAGCAGGACTAGCGATGAACACCGGGGAGCTGTTTTTT.